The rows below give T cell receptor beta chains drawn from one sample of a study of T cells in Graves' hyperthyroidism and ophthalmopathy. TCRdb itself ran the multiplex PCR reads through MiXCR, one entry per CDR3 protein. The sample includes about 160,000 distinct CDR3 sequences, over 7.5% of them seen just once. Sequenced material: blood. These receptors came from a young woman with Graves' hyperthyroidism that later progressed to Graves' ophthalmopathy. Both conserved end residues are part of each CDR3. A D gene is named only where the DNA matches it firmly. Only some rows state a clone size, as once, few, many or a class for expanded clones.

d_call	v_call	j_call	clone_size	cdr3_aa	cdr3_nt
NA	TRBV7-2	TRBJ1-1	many	CASSPRMSLNTEAFF	TGTGCCAGCAGCCCAAGGATGTCTTTGAACACTGAAGCTTTCTTT
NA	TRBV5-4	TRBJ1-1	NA	CASSLGETTMNTEAFF	TGTGCCAGCAGCTTAGGGGAAACCACGATGAACACTGAAGCTTTCTTT
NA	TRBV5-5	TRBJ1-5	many	CASSPNDRLVRPQHF	TGTGCCAGCAGCCCCAACGACAGGCTCGTTCGGCCCCAGCATTTT
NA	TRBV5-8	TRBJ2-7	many	CASSRPIGEQYF	TGTGCCAGCAGCCGCCCTATTGGGGAGCAGTACTTC
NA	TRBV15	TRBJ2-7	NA	CATSRALFVGEQYF	TGTGCCACCAGCAGAGCACTTTTCGTAGGCGAGCAGTACTTC
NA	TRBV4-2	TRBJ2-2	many	CASSQEGTDTGELFF	TGTGCCAGCAGCCAAGAGGGGACGGACACCGGGGAGCTGTTTTTT
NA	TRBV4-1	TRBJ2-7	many	CASSQGGDSYEQYF	TGCGCCAGCAGCCAAGGCGGGGACTCCTACGAGCAGTACTTC
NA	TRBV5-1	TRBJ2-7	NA	CASSLAGGRVDSYERYF	TGCGCCAGCAGCTTGGCCGGGGGCAGAGTTGACTCCTACGAGCGGTACTTC
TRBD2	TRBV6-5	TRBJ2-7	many	CASSYAWREPYEQYF	TGTGCCAGCAGTTACGCTTGGCGGGAGCCCTACGAGCAGTACTTC
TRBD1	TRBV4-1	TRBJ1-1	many	CASRPGTGGAGTEAFF	TGCGCCAGCAGGCCCGGGACAGGGGGCGCGGGGACTGAAGCTTTCTTT
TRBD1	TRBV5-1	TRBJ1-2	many	CASSTQQGAYYGYTF	TGCGCCAGCAGCACCCAACAGGGGGCCTACTATGGCTACACCTTC
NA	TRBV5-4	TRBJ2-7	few	CASSFGDRRGEQYF	TGTGCCAGCAGCTTCGGGGACCGTCGGGGCGAGCAGTACTTC
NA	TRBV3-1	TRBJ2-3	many	CASSQANRVLTQYF	TGTGCCAGCAGCCAGGCAAACAGGGTCCTAACGCAGTATTTT
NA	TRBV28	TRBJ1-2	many	CASRGTYGYTF	TGTGCCAGCAGGGGGACTTATGGCTACACCTTC
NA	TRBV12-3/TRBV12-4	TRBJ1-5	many	CASSSAGDQPQHF	TGTGCCAGCAGCTCAGCGGGGGATCAGCCCCAGCATTTT
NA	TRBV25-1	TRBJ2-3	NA	CASSESGSATDTQYF	TGTGCCAGCAGTGAATCGGGGTCTGCCACAGATACGCAGTATTTT
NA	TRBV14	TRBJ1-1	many	CASSQALSEAFF	TGTGCCAGCAGCCAAGCCCTCTCTGAAGCTTTCTTT